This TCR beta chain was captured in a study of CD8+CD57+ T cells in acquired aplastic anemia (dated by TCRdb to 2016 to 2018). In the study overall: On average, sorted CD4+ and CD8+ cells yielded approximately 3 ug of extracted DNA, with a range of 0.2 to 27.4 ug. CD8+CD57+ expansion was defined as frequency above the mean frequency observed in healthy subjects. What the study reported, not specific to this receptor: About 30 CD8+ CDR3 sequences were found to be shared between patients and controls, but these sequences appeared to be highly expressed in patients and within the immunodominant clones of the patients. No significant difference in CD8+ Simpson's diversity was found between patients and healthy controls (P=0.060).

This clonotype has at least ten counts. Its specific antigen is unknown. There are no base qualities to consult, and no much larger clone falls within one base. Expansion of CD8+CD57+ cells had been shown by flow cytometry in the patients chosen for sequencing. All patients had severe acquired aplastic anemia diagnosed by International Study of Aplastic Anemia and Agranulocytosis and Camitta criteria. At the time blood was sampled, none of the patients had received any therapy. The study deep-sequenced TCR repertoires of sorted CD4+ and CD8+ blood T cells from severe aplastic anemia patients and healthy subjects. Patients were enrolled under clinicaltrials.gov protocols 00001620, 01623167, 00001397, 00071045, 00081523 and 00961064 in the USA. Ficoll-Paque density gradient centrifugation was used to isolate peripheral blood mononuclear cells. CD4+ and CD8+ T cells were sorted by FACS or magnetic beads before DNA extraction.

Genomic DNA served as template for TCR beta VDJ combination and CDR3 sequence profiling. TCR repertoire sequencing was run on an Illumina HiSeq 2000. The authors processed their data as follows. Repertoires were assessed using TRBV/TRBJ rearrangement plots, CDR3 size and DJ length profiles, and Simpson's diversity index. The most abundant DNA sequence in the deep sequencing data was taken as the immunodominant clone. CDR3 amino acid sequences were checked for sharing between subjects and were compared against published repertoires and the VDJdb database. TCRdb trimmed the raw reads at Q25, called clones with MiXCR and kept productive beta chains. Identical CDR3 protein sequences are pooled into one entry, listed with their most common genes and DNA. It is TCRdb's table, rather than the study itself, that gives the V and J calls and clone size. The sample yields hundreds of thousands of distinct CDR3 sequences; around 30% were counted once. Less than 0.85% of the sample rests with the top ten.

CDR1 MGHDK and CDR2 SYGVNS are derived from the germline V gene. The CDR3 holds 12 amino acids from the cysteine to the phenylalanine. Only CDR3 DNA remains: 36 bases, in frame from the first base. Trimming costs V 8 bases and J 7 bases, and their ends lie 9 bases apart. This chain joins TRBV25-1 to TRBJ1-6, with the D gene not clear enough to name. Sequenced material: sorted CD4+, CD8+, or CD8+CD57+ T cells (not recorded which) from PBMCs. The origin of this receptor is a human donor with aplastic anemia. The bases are TGTGCCAGCGGATTCACCAATTCACCCCTCCACTTT. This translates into CASGFTNSPLHF.